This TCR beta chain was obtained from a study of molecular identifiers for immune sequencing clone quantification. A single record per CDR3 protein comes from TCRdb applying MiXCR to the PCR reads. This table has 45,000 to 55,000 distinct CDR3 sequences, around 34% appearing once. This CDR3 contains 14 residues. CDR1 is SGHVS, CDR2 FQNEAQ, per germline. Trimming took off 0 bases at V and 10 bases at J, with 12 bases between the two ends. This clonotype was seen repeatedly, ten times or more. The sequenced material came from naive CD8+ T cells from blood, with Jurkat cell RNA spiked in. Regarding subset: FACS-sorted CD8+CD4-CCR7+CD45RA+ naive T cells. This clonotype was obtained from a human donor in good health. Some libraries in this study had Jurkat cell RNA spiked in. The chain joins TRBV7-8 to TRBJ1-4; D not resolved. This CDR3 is CASSLAGEEGKLFF. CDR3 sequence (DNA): TGTGCCAGCAGCTTAGCCGGGGAAGAGGGAAAACTGTTTTTT.